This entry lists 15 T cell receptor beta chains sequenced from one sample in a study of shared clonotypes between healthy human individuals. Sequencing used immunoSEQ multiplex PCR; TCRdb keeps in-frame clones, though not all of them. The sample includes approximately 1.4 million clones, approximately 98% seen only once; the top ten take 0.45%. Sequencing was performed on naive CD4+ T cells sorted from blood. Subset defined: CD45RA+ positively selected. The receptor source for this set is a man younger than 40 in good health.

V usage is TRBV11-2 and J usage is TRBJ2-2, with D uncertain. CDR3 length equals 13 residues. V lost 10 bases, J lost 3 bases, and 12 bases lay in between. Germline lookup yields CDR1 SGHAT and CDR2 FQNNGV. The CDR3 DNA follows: TGTGCCACCGCTGGGTCGTACACCGGGGAGCTGTTTTTT. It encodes CATAGSYTGELFF.

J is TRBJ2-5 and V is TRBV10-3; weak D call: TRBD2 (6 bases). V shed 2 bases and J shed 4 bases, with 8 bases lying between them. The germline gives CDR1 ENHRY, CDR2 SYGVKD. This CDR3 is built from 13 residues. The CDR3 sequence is CAISERRGETQYF. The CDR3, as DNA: TGTGCCATCAGTGAGAGGCGGGGAGAGACCCAGTACTTC.

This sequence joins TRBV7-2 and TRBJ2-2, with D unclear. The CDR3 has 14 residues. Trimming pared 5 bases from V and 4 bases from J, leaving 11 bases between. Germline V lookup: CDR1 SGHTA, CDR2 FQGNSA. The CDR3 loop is CASSIGSGTGELFF. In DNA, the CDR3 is TGTGCCAGCAGCATTGGTAGTGGCACCGGGGAGCTGTTTTTT.

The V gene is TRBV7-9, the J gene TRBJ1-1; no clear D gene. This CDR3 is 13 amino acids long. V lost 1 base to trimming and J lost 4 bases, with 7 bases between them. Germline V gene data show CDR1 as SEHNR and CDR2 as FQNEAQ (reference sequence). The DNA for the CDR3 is TGTGCCAGCAGCTTAGGTCAGTCCACTGAAGCTTTCTTT. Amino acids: CASSLGQSTEAFF.

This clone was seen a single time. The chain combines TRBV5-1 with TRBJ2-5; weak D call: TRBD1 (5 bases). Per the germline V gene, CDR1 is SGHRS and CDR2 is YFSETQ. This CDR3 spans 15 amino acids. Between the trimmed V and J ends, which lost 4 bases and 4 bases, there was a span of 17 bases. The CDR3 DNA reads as TGCGCCAGCAGCCTGCCGCAGGGTATCGGAGAGACCCAGTACTTC. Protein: CASSLPQGIGETQYF.

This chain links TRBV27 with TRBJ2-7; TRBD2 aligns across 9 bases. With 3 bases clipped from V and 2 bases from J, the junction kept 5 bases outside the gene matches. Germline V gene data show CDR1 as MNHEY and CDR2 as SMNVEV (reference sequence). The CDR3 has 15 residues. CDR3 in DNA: TGTGCCAGCAGTTTGGGGACTAGCAGGCCCTACGAGCAGTACTTC. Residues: CASSLGTSRPYEQYF.

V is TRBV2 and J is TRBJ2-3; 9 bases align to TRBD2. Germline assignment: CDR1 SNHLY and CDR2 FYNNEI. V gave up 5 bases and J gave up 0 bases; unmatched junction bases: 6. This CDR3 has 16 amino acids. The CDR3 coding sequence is TGTGCCAGCAGTCCGGGACTAGCTTCTAGCACAGATACGCAGTATTTT. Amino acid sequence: CASSPGLASSTDTQYF.

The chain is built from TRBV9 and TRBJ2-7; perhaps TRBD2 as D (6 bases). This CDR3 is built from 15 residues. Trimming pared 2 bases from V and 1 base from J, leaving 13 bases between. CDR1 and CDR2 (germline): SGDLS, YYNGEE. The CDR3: CASSVGGVSSYEQYF. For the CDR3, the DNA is TGTGCCAGCAGCGTGGGGGGAGTATCTTCCTACGAGCAGTACTTC.

The CDR3 loop reads CASSYGVSTDTQYF. The CDR3 region has the DNA TGTGCCAGCAGTTATGGGGTGAGCACAGATACGCAGTATTTT. The gene calls are TRBV6-5 and TRBJ2-3; D not certain. Trimming pared 3 bases from V and 0 bases from J, leaving 7 bases between. The germline V gene encodes CDR1 MNHEY and CDR2 SVGAGI. The CDR3 spans 14 residues.

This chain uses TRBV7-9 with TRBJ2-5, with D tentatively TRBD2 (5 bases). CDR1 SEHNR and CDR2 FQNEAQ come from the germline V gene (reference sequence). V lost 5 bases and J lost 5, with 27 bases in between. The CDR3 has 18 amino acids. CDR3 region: CASSGRLMRERPWETQYF. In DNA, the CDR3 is TGTGCCAGCAGCGGCCGCTTAATGAGGGAACGACCTTGGGAGACCCAGTACTTC.

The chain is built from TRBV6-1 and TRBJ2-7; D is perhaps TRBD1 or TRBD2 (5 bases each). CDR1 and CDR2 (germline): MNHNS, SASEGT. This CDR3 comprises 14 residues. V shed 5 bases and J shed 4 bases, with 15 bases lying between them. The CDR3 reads CASSPRDPFYEQYF. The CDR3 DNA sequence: TGTGCCAGCAGTCCCCGGGACCCTTTTTACGAGCAGTACTTC.

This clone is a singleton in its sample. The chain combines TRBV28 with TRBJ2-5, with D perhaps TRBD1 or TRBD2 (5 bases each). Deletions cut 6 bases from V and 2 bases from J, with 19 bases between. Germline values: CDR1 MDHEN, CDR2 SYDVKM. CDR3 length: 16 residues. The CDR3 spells CASRHLLPGLQETQYF. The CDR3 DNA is TGTGCCAGCAGGCACTTACTTCCGGGGCTTCAAGAGACCCAGTACTTC. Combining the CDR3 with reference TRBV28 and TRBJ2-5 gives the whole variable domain DVKVTQSSRYLVKRTGEKVFLECVQDMDHENMFWYRQDPGLGLRLIYFSYDVKMKEKGDIPEGYSVSREKKERFSLILESASTNQTSMYLCASRHLLPGLQETQYFGPGTRLLVL.

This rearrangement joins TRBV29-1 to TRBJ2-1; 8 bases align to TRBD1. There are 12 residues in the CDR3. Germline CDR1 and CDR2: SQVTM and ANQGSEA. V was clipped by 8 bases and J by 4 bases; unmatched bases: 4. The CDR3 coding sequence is TGCAGCATCGGGACAGGTTACAATGAGCAGTTCTTC. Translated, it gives CSIGTGYNEQFF.

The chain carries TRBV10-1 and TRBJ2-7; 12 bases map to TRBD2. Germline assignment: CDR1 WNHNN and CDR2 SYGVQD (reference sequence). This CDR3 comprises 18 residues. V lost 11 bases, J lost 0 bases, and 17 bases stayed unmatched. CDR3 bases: TGCGCCTTACCCCTCAACGGACTAGCGGGGACGACCTCCTACGAGCAGTACTTC. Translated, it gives CALPLNGLAGTTSYEQYF.

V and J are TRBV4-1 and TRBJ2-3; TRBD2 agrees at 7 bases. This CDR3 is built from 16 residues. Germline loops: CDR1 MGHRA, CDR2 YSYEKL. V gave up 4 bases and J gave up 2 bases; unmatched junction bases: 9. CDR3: CASSLGGTSTTDTQYF. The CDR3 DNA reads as TGCGCCAGCAGCCTCGGGGGGACTTCCACCACAGATACGCAGTATTTT.